This T cell receptor (beta chain) was documented in a study of early T cells in non-severe SARS-CoV-2 infection. Overall study context: Sequencing of bulk RNA from unsorted whole blood was done, without chain pairing. Notes on the study in general: Anti-spike CD8 responses were favored in VDJdb matching, and private and CD4 specificities were missed.

This clonotype was counted many times. As yet, its antigen is unknown. The CDR3 extends over 12 amino acids. CDR1 and CDR2 from the germline V gene are MNHEY and SVGEGT. The V gene lost 7 bases and the J gene lost 8 bases, with 14 bases spanning the gap. As part of library construction, unique molecular identifiers were attached to individual cDNA molecules. TCRdb re-derived calls from the 5' RACE reads in MiXCR, one entry per CDR3 protein. The repertoire includes 80,000 to 95,000 distinct CDR3 sequences, roughly 15% of them detected once, and about 5% sits in the top ten. This TCR was recovered from an adult who was a healthcare worker with PCR-confirmed SARS-CoV-2 infection or an uninfected control (not recorded which). The V gene is TRBV6-2 or TRBV6-3, the J gene TRBJ1-1, with a tentative D call TRBD1 (5 bases). The sample was whole blood, taken at baseline. The CDR3 DNA follows: TGTGCCAGCACCAAGGTGGGGCTAGAAGCTTTCTTT. Translation gives CASTKVGLEAFF.